One and the same sample provided the 19 T cell receptor beta chains below, sequenced in a study of graft-versus-host responses after intestinal transplantation. TCRdb keeps only in-frame clones here, not all; method: immunoSEQ multiplex PCR. The table includes 140,000 or so clones, about nine tenths detected once. These receptors lack a known antigen. The sample was unstimulated CD4+ T cells sorted from spleen or lymph node cells, taken before intestinal transplant. These receptors all stem from a human donor who received an intestinal transplant.

This chain joins TRBV11-2 and TRBJ2-7; TRBD1 might be the D (6 bases). In germline, CDR1 is SGHAT, CDR2 FQNNGV. This CDR3 contains 17 residues. Trimming stripped 1 base from V and 2 bases from J, with 18 bases between. CDR3: CASSLVGTGTIAYEQYF. The CDR3 DNA reads as TGTGCCAGCAGCTTAGTGGGAACAGGGACGATAGCCTACGAGCAGTACTTC.

The genes are TRBV4-2 and TRBJ2-7, with 13 bases aligning to TRBD2. J gave up 3 bases and V 0 bases, and 11 bases lay outside the gene matches. CDR1 and CDR2 from the germline V gene are LGHNA and YNFKEQ. The CDR3 is made up of 19 amino acids. The CDR3 DNA reads TGTGCCAGCAGCCAAGATCTACCAGGGGGACTAGCGGGGCGCTACGAGCAGTACTTC. Translation: CASSQDLPGGLAGRYEQYF.

The chain carries TRBV4-3 and TRBJ1-5; unclear D gene. The germline V and J ends were trimmed by 0 bases and 4 bases, with 10 bases remaining between them. The CDR3 extends over 15 amino acids. In germline, CDR1 is LGHNA, CDR2 YSLEER. The CDR3 loop reads CASSQDLTQNQPQHF. Here the CDR3 DNA reads TGCGCCAGCAGCCAAGATCTCACACAGAATCAGCCCCAGCATTTT.

This sequence joins TRBV28 and TRBJ2-7, with no clear D. Germline assignment: CDR1 MDHEN and CDR2 SYDVKM. The V end lost 6 bases, the J end lost 3 bases, and 21 bases lay between the germline ends. The CDR3 is 16 residues long. The DNA of the CDR3 is TGTGCCAGCAGCTCGCTCCCCCTAAGAATAGGCTACGAGCAGTACTTC. As protein: CASSSLPLRIGYEQYF.

This clone was counted between two and nine times. CDR3 nucleotide sequence: TGTGCCAGCAGCCTGACAGGGTTGGGGTCCTATGGCTACACCTTC. Residues: CASSLTGLGSYGYTF. This sequence joins TRBV5-4 and TRBJ1-2; 7 bases match TRBD1. CDR3 length equals 15 residues. CDR1 is SGHNT and CDR2 is YYREEE in the germline V gene (reference sequence). V was pared by 4 bases and J by 4 bases, with 10 bases of the junction left unmatched.

This chain links TRBV7-3 with TRBJ1-1; possibly TRBD1 for D (5 bases). The V and J ends lost 2 bases and 6 bases respectively, with 13 bases between them. This CDR3 is built from 14 residues. Germline lookup yields CDR1 SGHTA and CDR2 FQGTGA. The chain's CDR3 is CASSLYKGEAEAFF. The CDR3 DNA sequence: TGTGCCAGCAGCTTATATAAAGGGGAAGCTGAAGCTTTCTTT.

This sequence joins TRBV28 and TRBJ2-6; TRBD2 matches 12 bases. J was trimmed by 4 bases and V by 4 bases; bases with no gene match: 8. The V gene's germline CDR1 is MDHEN and CDR2 SYDVKM. CDR3 length equals 18 residues. CDR3 sequence reads: CASSSSSGRALGANVLTF. CDR3 nucleotides: TGTGCCAGCAGTTCCTCTAGCGGGAGGGCCTTAGGGGCCAACGTCCTGACTTTC.

The chain couples TRBV21-1 to TRBJ2-1. TRBV21-1 is reported as a pseudogene. CDR3 size: 16 residues. CDR3 region: CASSKVGTAAHNEQFF. Here the CDR3 DNA reads TGTGCCAGCAGCAAAGTAGGGACCGCTGCCCACAATGAGCAGTTCTTC.

The chain recombines TRBV5-1 with TRBJ2-1; D gene uncertain. The V gene lost 0 bases and the J gene lost 2 bases, with 9 bases spanning the gap. From germline, CDR1 is SGHRS and CDR2 YFSETQ. This CDR3 is 15 amino acids long. The CDR3 coding sequence is TGCGCCAGCAGCTTGGATGAGGCTCCCTACAATGAGCAGTTCTTC. It is translated as CASSLDEAPYNEQFF. The full variable domain, in which reference TRBV5-1 and TRBJ2-1 provide the parts outside the CDR3, is KAGVTQTPRYLIKTRGQQVTLSCSPISGHRSVSWYQQTPGQGLQFLFEYFSETQRNKGNFPGRFSGRQFSNSRSEMNVSTLELGDSALYLCASSLDEAPYNEQFFGPGTRLTVL.

The chain is built from TRBV28 and TRBJ1-5; D is ambiguous. V was cut by 4 bases and J by 5 bases, with 6 bases left in between. CDR3 length: 12 residues. CDR1 is MDHEN and CDR2 is SYDVKM in the germline V gene. The CDR3 nucleotides read TGTGCCAGCAGTTCTTATTATCAGCCCCAGCATTTT. This encodes CASSSYYQPQHF.

The CDR3 region is CASSLSNTGELFF. CDR3 coding DNA: TGTGCCAGCAGTTTATCTAACACCGGGGAGCTGTTTTTT. V and J are TRBV27 and TRBJ2-2, with D hard to call. The CDR3 length is 13 residues. CDR1 is MNHEY and CDR2 is SMNVEV in the germline V gene (reference sequence). V dropped 0 bases and J dropped 2 bases, with 1 base sitting between them.

The chain is built from TRBV29-1 and TRBJ1-2, with D perhaps matching TRBD1 (5 bases). The CDR3 length is 15 residues. Germline assignment: CDR1 SQVTM and CDR2 ANQGSEA. Trimming left V 0 bases short and J 3 bases short, with 14 bases between. CDR3 protein: CSVEDQGQSHYGYTF. Here the CDR3 DNA reads TGCAGCGTTGAAGATCAGGGTCAGTCTCACTATGGCTACACCTTC.

Concerning this clone itself: The same CDR3 is also encoded by other DNA sequences in this sample. The chain couples TRBV7-2 to TRBJ2-3; 7 nucleotides match TRBD2. V shed 1 base and J 2 bases; nucleotides not matched to a gene: 3. Looked up from germline, CDR1 is SGHTA and CDR2 is FQGNSA. There are 15 residues in the CDR3. The CDR3 DNA reads TGTGCCAGCAGCTTAGACGGGGGGAACACAGATACGCAGTATTTT. Amino acid sequence: CASSLDGGNTDTQYF.

This clone was seen more than once but under ten times. The V and J genes are TRBV14 and TRBJ2-7; D ambiguous. The CDR3 is 11 residues long. Germline V gives CDR1 SGHDN, CDR2 FVKESK. The V and J ends lost 1 base and 6 bases respectively, with 4 bases between them. Here the CDR3 reads CASSQGVEQYF. DNA for the CDR3: TGTGCCAGCAGCCAAGGGGTCGAGCAGTACTTC.

The chain recombines TRBV28 with TRBJ1-2; 8 nucleotides align to TRBD1. The J segment lost 3 bases and the V segment lost 4 bases, leaving 10 bases of the junction unmatched. Germline V gene sequence: CDR1 MDHEN, CDR2 SYDVKM. CDR3 size: 16 residues. Here the CDR3 DNA reads TGTGCCAGCAGTTATACACACAGGGGGAAGGACTATGGCTACACCTTC. Amino acid sequence: CASSYTHRGKDYGYTF.

The rearrangement links TRBV28 to TRBJ1-2, with D maybe TRBD1 (5 bases). This CDR3 is 15 amino acids long. Trimming removed 3 bases from V and 4 bases from J, with 15 bases in between. Germline V gives CDR1 MDHEN, CDR2 SYDVKM. The CDR3 region is CASSFPRGLTYGYTF. As DNA, the CDR3 is TGTGCCAGCAGTTTTCCCCGGGGCCTAACCTATGGCTACACCTTC.

The CDR3, as DNA: TGTGCCAGCAGCTTAGCGAAGTGGACTAGCGGGAGTTCCTACGAGCAGTACTTC. Amino acids: CASSLAKWTSGSSYEQYF. The chain uses TRBV7-9 and TRBJ2-5; 13 bases line up with TRBD2. The J call could be wrong; TRBJ2-7 is a better fit for the DNA end. CDR3 length: 18 amino acids. Germline V lookup: CDR1 SEHNR, CDR2 FQNEAQ (reference sequence).

This chain connects TRBV11-3 to TRBJ2-1; D not resolved. CDR3 size: 14 residues. CDR1 SGHNT and CDR2 YENEEA come from the germline V gene. Trimming removed 1 base from V and 4 bases from J, with 8 bases in between. The CDR3 DNA follows: TGTGCCAGCAGCTTAGTAGGGAATTACAATGAGCAGTTCTTC. Protein product: CASSLVGNYNEQFF.

The chain combines TRBV13 with TRBJ2-1; D call uncertain. The CDR3 is 13 residues long. CDR1 and CDR2 from the germline V gene are PRHDT and FYEKMQ (reference sequence). The V gene lost 5 bases and the J gene lost 12 bases, with 17 bases spanning the gap. The CDR3 is CASSVVDPSGQFF. In DNA form, the CDR3 reads TGTGCCAGCAGCGTGGTGGACCCTTCGGGGCAGTTCTTC.